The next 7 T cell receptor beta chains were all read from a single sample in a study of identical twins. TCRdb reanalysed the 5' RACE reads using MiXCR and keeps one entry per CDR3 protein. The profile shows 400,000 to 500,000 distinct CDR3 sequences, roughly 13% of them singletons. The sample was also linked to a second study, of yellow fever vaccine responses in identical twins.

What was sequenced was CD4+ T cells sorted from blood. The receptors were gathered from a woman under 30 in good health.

CDR3 sequence: CASIDREGRETQYF. The CDR3 DNA follows: TGTGCCAGCATAGACAGGGAGGGGAGAGAGACCCAGTACTTC. The chain recombines TRBV2 with TRBJ2-5; D could derive from TRBD1 or TRBD2 (7 bases each). Deletions cut 7 bases from V and 4 bases from J, with 16 bases between. The CDR3 spans 14 residues. Germline V CDR1 and CDR2: SNHLY, FYNNEI.

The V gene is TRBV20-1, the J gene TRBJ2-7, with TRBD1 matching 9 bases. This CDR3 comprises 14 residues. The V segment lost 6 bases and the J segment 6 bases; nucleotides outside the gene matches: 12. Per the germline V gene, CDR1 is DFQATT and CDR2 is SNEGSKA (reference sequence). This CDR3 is CSAGRGTGNREQYF. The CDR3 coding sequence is TGCAGTGCCGGCCGTGGGACAGGGAATCGCGAGCAGTACTTC.

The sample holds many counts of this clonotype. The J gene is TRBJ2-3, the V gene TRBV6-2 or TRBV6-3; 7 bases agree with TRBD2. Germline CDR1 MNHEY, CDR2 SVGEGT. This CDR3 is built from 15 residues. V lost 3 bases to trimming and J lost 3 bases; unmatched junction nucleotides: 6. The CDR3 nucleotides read TGTGCCAGCAGTTATATCGGGAGGAAGACAGATACGCAGTATTTT. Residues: CASSYIGRKTDTQYF.

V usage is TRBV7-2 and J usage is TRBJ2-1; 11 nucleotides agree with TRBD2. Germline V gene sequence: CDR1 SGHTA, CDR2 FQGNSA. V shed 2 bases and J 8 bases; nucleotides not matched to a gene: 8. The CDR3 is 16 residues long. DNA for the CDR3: TGTGCCAGCAGCTTACGTAGCGGGAGGGCTACGGATGAGCAGTTCTTC. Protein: CASSLRSGRATDEQFF.

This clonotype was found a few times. CDR3 residues: CASSSPAGTSRNEQFF. In DNA, the CDR3 is TGTGCCAGCAGCTCCCCGGCCGGGACTAGCCGCAATGAGCAGTTCTTC. This chain connects TRBV7-3 to TRBJ2-1, with 9 bases fitting TRBD2. Germline V gene data show CDR1 as SGHTA and CDR2 as FQGTGA. This CDR3 has 16 residues. The V gene end was trimmed by 4 bases and the J gene end by 6 bases; junction bases not matched to a gene: 10.

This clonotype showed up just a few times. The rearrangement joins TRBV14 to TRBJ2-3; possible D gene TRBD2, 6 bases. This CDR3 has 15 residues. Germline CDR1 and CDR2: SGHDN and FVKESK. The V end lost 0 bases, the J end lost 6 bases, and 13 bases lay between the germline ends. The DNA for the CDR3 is TGTGCCAGCAGCCAAGATTCGGGAGTTACGGATACGCAGTATTTT. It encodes CASSQDSGVTDTQYF. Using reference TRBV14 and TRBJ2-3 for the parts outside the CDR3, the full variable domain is EAGVTQFPSHSVIEKGQTVTLRCDPISGHDNLYWYRRVMGKEIKFLLHFVKESKQDESGMPNNRFLAERTGGTYSTLKVQPAELEDSGVYFCASSQDSGVTDTQYFGPGTRLTVL.

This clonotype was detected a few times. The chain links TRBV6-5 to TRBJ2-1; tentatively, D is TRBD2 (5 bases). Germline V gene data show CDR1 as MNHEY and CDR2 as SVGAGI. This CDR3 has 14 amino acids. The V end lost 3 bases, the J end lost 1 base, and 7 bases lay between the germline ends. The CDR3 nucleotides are TGTGCCAGCAGTTATGAGGGATCCTACAATGAGCAGTTCTTC. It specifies CASSYEGSYNEQFF.